Below, 4 T cell receptor beta chains from the same sample are listed, as sequenced in a study of T cell responses to AZD1222 COVID-19 vaccine. Only in-frame clones appear in the TCRdb table, and some are missing; sequencing was by immunoSEQ multiplex PCR. The table has around 140,000 clones, 86% seen once; the top ten hold approximately 5%. The source material was peripheral blood, sampled 28 days after the second AZD1222 dose. The receptors originated from an adult who received the AZD1222 COVID-19 vaccine.

This clone was counted only a few times. The rearrangement links TRBV5-6 to TRBJ2-2; 10 bases align to TRBD1. The CDR3 is made up of 16 amino acids. Germline V gene sequence: CDR1 SGHDT, CDR2 YYEEEE. The junction had 6 bases not matched to a gene; V was cut back by 4 bases and J by 3 bases. This CDR3 is CASSRDRGLYTGELFF. The CDR3 DNA reads TGTGCCAGCAGCCGCGACAGGGGGCTATACACCGGGGAGCTGTTTTTT.

The V call is TRBV18, the J call TRBJ2-7; D is uncertain. Deletions cut 1 base from V and 3 bases from J, with 7 bases between. The CDR3 consists of 13 residues. Germline V gene data show CDR1 as KGHSH and CDR2 as LQKENI. The CDR3 reads CASSPRVSYEQYF. For the CDR3, the DNA is TGTGCCAGCTCACCACGGGTTAGCTACGAGCAGTACTTC.

To note about this clone: The limits of the CDR3 on the DNA are not certain, so only TCRdb's listed CDR3 is given. The chain has TRBV6-5 and TRBJ2-7; the D call TRBD1 from the table was never checked on the DNA. The CDR3 contains 14 residues when both ends are counted. Germline assignment: CDR1 MNHEY and CDR2 SVGAGI. CDR3 amino acids: CASSTSTGAYEQYF.

The V call is TRBV15, the J call TRBJ2-5; 11 bases line up with TRBD2. The CDR3 runs 16 residues. CDR1 LNHNV and CDR2 YYDKDF come from the germline V gene (reference sequence). After removal of 0 bases from V and 5 bases from J, the junction contained 5 bases not matched to a gene. CDR3 DNA sequence: TGTGCCACCAGCAGAGATCGGACTAGCGGGTCTGAGACCCAGTACTTC. Translation: CATSRDRTSGSETQYF.